A single sample is the source of the 29 T cell receptor beta chains below, sequenced in a study of blood T cell repertoires in COVID-19. Libraries were prepared by immunoSEQ multiplex PCR; TCRdb keeps only in-frame clonotypes and omits some of them. The sample lists 200,000 to 300,000 clones; more than 75% were seen once. Sequencing was performed on PBMCs or T cells enriched from blood (not recorded which). These receptors were taken from a woman younger than 30 who had recovered from COVID-19.

The V call is TRBV11-2, the J call TRBJ2-3; D is perhaps TRBD1 (6 bases). This CDR3 spans 14 amino acids. V was trimmed by 7 bases and J by 6 bases, leaving 17 bases between them. The V gene's germline CDR1 is SGHAT and CDR2 FQNNGV. The DNA for the CDR3 is TGTGCCAGCATTCGGGCAGGGGATTACGATACGCAGTATTTT. Its protein is CASIRAGDYDTQYF.

The V gene is TRBV7-2, the J gene TRBJ2-7, with TRBD1 matching 7 bases. Trimming removed 4 bases from V and 3 bases from J; junction bases left unmatched: 9. Germline loops: CDR1 SGHTA, CDR2 FQGNSA. This CDR3 has 15 residues. CDR3 sequence: CASSSSLGGGYEQYF. The DNA of the CDR3 is TGTGCCAGCAGCTCCTCGTTAGGGGGCGGCTACGAGCAGTACTTC.

This rearrangement joins TRBV7-2 to TRBJ2-3, with TRBD2 matching over 8 bases. V lost 5 bases and J lost 6; bases outside the gene matches: 10. The CDR3 has 15 amino acids. The germline CDR1 and CDR2 sequences are SGHTA and FQGNSA. The CDR3 DNA reads as TGTGCCAGCAGCGTGCCCCCGGGACTAGGGGATACGCAGTATTTT. Its protein product is CASSVPPGLGDTQYF.

The rearrangement uses TRBV30 and TRBJ2-1, with TRBD2 matching 11 bases. CDR1 is GTSNPN, CDR2 SVGIG, per germline (reference sequence). The trim removed 1 base at V and 4 bases at J, leaving 9 bases unmatched. This CDR3 has 17 residues. In DNA form, the CDR3 reads TGTGCCTGGAGTGATTCTAGCGGGAGGTGGTCTTACAATGAGCAGTTCTTC. Protein product: CAWSDSSGRWSYNEQFF.

The chain combines TRBV10-3 with TRBJ2-5; TRBD2 matches 8 bases. V was pared by 4 bases and J by 5 bases, with 6 bases of the junction left unmatched. The CDR3 is 14 amino acids. CDR1 and CDR2 (germline): ENHRY, SYGVKD. DNA of the CDR3: TGTGCCATCAGTGCCGGGACTAGTCTTGAGACCCAGTACTTC. As protein: CAISAGTSLETQYF.

The gene calls are TRBV28 and TRBJ1-5; D call uncertain. There are 14 residues in the CDR3. Germline V gives CDR1 MDHEN, CDR2 SYDVKM. Trimming removed 10 bases at V and 7 bases at J, with 20 bases between. The CDR3 here is CATFRVGSGQPQHF. DNA for the CDR3: TGTGCCACCTTTCGCGTGGGGTCGGGGCAGCCCCAGCATTTT.

The chain links TRBV7-6 to TRBJ1-1; TRBD1 matches 9 bases. V dropped 5 bases and J dropped 4; count of bases not matched to a gene: 5. The CDR3 covers 14 residues. Germline V gene sequence: CDR1 SGHVS, CDR2 FNYEAQ. CDR3 sequence reads: CASSPRDRVTEAFF. Written as DNA, the CDR3 is TGTGCCAGCAGCCCGCGGGACAGGGTCACTGAAGCTTTCTTT.

This clone was seen a single time. The rearrangement links TRBV9 to TRBJ1-1, with 7 bases that match TRBD1. The germline CDR1 and CDR2 sequences are SGDLS and YYNGEE. The CDR3 covers 15 residues. The V gene end was trimmed by 3 bases and the J gene end by 4 bases; junction bases not matched to a gene: 9. The CDR3 DNA sequence: TGTGCCAGCAGCGCCCGGGACAGCTCGGGCACTGAAGCTTTCTTT. Protein: CASSARDSSGTEAFF.

The chain employs TRBV13 and TRBJ2-5; D unclear. The CDR3 length is 14 residues. CDR1 and CDR2 (germline): PRHDT, FYEKMQ (reference sequence). Trimming cost V 1 base and J 0 bases, with 6 bases left between them. The CDR3 protein is CASSLEHNQETQYF. CDR3 coding DNA: TGTGCCAGCAGCTTAGAACACAACCAAGAGACCCAGTACTTC.

The chain recombines TRBV10-3 with TRBJ2-7; TRBD2 matches at 8 bases. The germline V gene encodes CDR1 ENHRY and CDR2 SYGVKD. The CDR3 spans 12 residues. V was clipped by 4 bases and J by 4 bases; unmatched bases: 0. The CDR3 spells CAISASGYEQYF. CDR3 in DNA: TGTGCCATCAGTGCTAGCGGGTACGAGCAGTACTTC.

This chain uses TRBV5-1 with TRBJ2-1; 9 bases agree with TRBD1. Germline values: CDR1 SGHRS, CDR2 YFSETQ. Trimming removed 0 bases from V and 7 bases from J; junction bases left unmatched: 8. CDR3 size: 16 residues. DNA for the CDR3: TGCGCCAGCAGCTTGGGAAGGGACAGGGCTCGGAATGAGCAGTTCTTC. This encodes CASSLGRDRARNEQFF.

The V call is TRBV6-2 or TRBV6-3, the J call TRBJ2-5; perhaps TRBD1 as D (6 bases). This CDR3 is 12 amino acids long. The V end was cut by 6 bases, the J end by 13 bases, with 18 bases between. The germline V gene has CDR1 MNHEY and CDR2 SVGEGT. CDR3 loop: CASSPDRTKLYF. The CDR3, as DNA: TGTGCCAGCAGCCCCGACAGGACCAAGTTGTACTTC.

The V and J genes are TRBV6-1 and TRBJ1-6; tentative D call: TRBD1 (6 bases). The CDR3 runs 15 residues. CDR1 and CDR2 from the germline V gene are MNHNS and SASEGT. The V end was cut by 1 base, the J end by 7 bases, with 11 bases between. The CDR3 region has the DNA TGTGCCAGCAGTGAAGGGAACAGGGAAAATTCACCCCTCCACTTT. Translated, it gives CASSEGNRENSPLHF.

This chain uses TRBV7-2 with TRBJ2-3; no clear D gene. Germline CDR1 and CDR2: SGHTA and FQGNSA. Trimming pared 5 bases from V and 4 bases from J, leaving 19 bases between. CDR3 length: 16 residues. CDR3 DNA: TGTGCCAGCAGCCTCCCCCCCGCGGTCAGCGCAGATACGCAGTATTTT. Translation: CASSLPPAVSADTQYF.

The chain combines TRBV11-1 with TRBJ1-1, with D perhaps matching TRBD1 (6 bases). This CDR3 region has 15 residues. V shed 5 bases and J shed 6 bases, with 19 bases lying between them. The germline CDR1 and CDR2 sequences are SGHAT and FQDESV (reference sequence). The DNA of the CDR3 is TGTGCCAGCAGCAAACATCCGGGGACACCGGCTGAAGCTTTCTTT. Its translation is CASSKHPGTPAEAFF. Full variable domain (missing parts from reference TRBV11-1 and TRBJ1-1): EAEVAQSPRYKITEKSQAVAFWCDPISGHATLYWYRQILGQGPELLVQFQDESVVDDSQLPKDRFSAERLKGVDSTLKIQPAELGDSAMYLCASSKHPGTPAEAFFGQGTRLTVV.

In DNA, the CDR3 is TGTGCCAGCAGTTACGGACAGGACCTTAACTATGGCTACACCTTC. It encodes CASSYGQDLNYGYTF. The rearrangement joins TRBV28 to TRBJ1-2; the match to TRBD1 covers 7 bases. Germline V gives CDR1 MDHEN, CDR2 SYDVKM. CDR3 size: 15 residues. V trimming: 4 bases; J trimming: 1 base; junction bases outside the gene matches: 6.

The gene calls are TRBV7-9 and TRBJ2-1, with no clear D. Germline loops: CDR1 SEHNR, CDR2 FQNEAQ (reference sequence). Trimming pared 5 bases from V and 4 bases from J, leaving 6 bases between. This CDR3 is built from 12 residues. The CDR3 DNA is TGTGCCAGCAGCCACGGGTACAATGAGCAGTTCTTC. This translates into CASSHGYNEQFF.

V gene TRBV7-5 combines with J gene TRBJ1-5; the DNA was not used to check the table's D call, TRBD1. TRBV7-5 is recorded as a pseudogene. This CDR3 region has 16 residues. The CDR3 nucleotides read TGTGTCAGAAGCTGGGCCTGGACAGTAAGCAATCAGCCCCAGCATTTT. Amino acids: CVRSWAWTVSNQPQHF.

V is TRBV6-5 and J is TRBJ2-7, with 8 bases aligning to TRBD2. The CDR3 sequence is 15 residues long. The germline V gene encodes CDR1 MNHEY and CDR2 SVGAGI. V shed 0 bases and J 6 bases; nucleotides not matched to a gene: 7. This CDR3 reads CASSYSRAGEGEQYF. CDR3 bases: TGTGCCAGCAGTTACTCGAGAGCGGGAGAAGGCGAGCAGTACTTC.

The rearrangement joins TRBV4-1 to TRBJ2-5; D not resolved. V was clipped by 0 bases and J by 2 bases, with 7 bases between them. Germline V CDR1 and CDR2: MGHRA, YSYEKL. The CDR3 runs to 14 residues. The CDR3 here is CASSQDTDQETQYF. For the CDR3, the DNA is TGCGCCAGCAGCCAAGATACTGATCAAGAGACCCAGTACTTC.

V is TRBV19 and J is TRBJ1-5; TRBD1 agrees at 8 bases. From germline, CDR1 is LNHDA and CDR2 SQIVND (reference sequence). The CDR3 is 13 residues long. Trimming removed 5 bases from V and 8 bases from J; junction bases left unmatched: 5. CDR3 in DNA: TGTGCCAGTAGTCCAGGGGGCTTGAAGCCCCAGCATTTT. Its translation: CASSPGGLKPQHF.

The chain carries TRBV21-1 and TRBJ1-5; no DNA check was done on the table's D call, TRBD1. TRBV21-1 constitutes a pseudogene. This CDR3 spans 21 amino acids. CDR3 sequence: CASSKVSMEGDREVLNQPQHF. The DNA of the CDR3 is TGTGCCAGCAGCAAAGTAAGTATGGAAGGGGACAGGGAAGTTCTCAATCAGCCCCAGCATTTT.

CDR3 loop: CAWTIYNSPLHF. CDR3 sequence (DNA): TGTGCCTGGACAATTTATAATTCACCCCTCCACTTT. V gene TRBV30 combines with J gene TRBJ1-6; D remains ambiguous. V was cut by 4 bases and J by 4 bases, with 5 bases left in between. Germline CDR1 GTSNPN, CDR2 SVGIG (reference sequence). The CDR3 loop spans 12 amino acids. Looking up the rest from reference TRBV30 and TRBJ1-6 gives the full variable domain: SQTIHQWPATLVQPVGSPLSLECTVEGTSNPNLYWYRQAAGRGLQLLFYSVGIGQISSEVPQNLSASRPQDRQFILSSKKLLLSDSGFYLCAWTIYNSPLHFGNGTRLTVT.

The chain uses TRBV4-3 and TRBJ2-2; D perhaps matches TRBD1 (5 bases). In germline, CDR1 is LGHNA, CDR2 YSLEER. This CDR3 region has 18 residues. Trimming took 0 bases from V and 6 from J, leaving 20 bases between them. The CDR3 region is CASSQDRRGKAPPGELFF. The CDR3 coding sequence is TGCGCCAGCAGCCAAGATCGAAGGGGAAAGGCCCCACCCGGGGAGCTGTTTTTT.

The chain recombines TRBV27 with TRBJ1-3; TRBD1 might be the D (6 bases). Per germline, CDR1 MNHEY and CDR2 SMNVEV (reference sequence). This CDR3 comprises 16 residues. V gave up 3 bases and J gave up 2 bases, with 14 bases separating them. The CDR3 coding sequence is TGTGCCAGCAGTTTGGTGGGGGGGGCGGCTGGAAACACCATATATTTT. As protein: CASSLVGGAAGNTIYF.

The chain recombines TRBV7-2 with TRBJ2-3; 7 bases match TRBD2. V lost 9 bases and J lost 0; bases outside the gene matches: 6. The CDR3 runs to 14 residues. The germline CDR1 and CDR2 sequences are SGHTA and FQGNSA. The CDR3 reads CARMGGRSTDTQYF. The CDR3, as DNA: TGTGCCAGGATGGGAGGGAGGAGCACAGATACGCAGTATTTT.

The J gene is TRBJ2-7, the V gene TRBV28; unclear D gene. There are 15 residues in the CDR3. The V gene lost 5 bases and the J gene lost 3 bases, with 17 bases spanning the gap. Germline V gene data show CDR1 as MDHEN and CDR2 as SYDVKM. CDR3 DNA: TGTGCCAGCAGTACGAGGATCCTAACCTTCTACGAGCAGTACTTC. Translating it yields CASSTRILTFYEQYF.

The rearrangement links TRBV5-4 to TRBJ2-1; tentatively, D is TRBD1 (6 bases). The CDR3 has 15 amino acids. Trimming took off 4 bases at V and 0 bases at J, with 11 bases between the two ends. Germline loops: CDR1 SGHNT, CDR2 YYREEE (reference sequence). The CDR3 DNA is TGTGCCAGCAGCATGGACAGTACCTCCTACAATGAGCAGTTCTTC. Its translation: CASSMDSTSYNEQFF.

This rearrangement joins TRBV4-1 to TRBJ1-2; 7 nucleotides agree with TRBD1. The V gene end was trimmed by 2 bases and the J gene end by 6 bases; junction bases not matched to a gene: 15. Germline CDR1 MGHRA, CDR2 YSYEKL. There are 17 residues in the CDR3. For the CDR3, the DNA is TGCGCCAGCAGCCAACTATTAACTTCGACAGGGAAGGATGGCTACACCTTC. Its protein is CASSQLLTSTGKDGYTF.